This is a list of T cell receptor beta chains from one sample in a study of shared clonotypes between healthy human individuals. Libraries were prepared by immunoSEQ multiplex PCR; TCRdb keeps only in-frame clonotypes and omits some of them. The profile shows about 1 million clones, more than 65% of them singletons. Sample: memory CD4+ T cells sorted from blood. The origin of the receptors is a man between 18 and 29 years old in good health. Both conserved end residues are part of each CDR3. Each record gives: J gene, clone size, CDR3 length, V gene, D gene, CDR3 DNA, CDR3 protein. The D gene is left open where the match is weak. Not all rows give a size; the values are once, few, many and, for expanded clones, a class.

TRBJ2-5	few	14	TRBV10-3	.	TGTGCCATCAGCCCAGGGACGGTAAAAGAGACCCAGTACTTC	CAISPGTVKETQYF
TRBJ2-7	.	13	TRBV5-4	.	TGTGCCAGCAGCCGGGATCGCGGGTACGAGCAGTACTTC	CASSRDRGYEQYF
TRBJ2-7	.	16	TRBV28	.	TGTGCCAGCAGTTTTGTCACGGCCACTCTCTCCTACGAGCAGTACTTC	CASSFVTATLSYEQYF
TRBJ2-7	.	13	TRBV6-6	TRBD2	TGTGCTACGTCGGCTAGCGGTACCTACGAGCAGTACTTC	CATSASGTYEQYF
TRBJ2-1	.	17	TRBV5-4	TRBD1	TGTGCCAGCAGCTTGGGTTCTGGGACAGGAGTATACAATGAGCAGTTCTTC	CASSLGSGTGVYNEQFF
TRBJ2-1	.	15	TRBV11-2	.	TGTGCCAGCAGCTTAGTTCGGGGTAGGGACAATGAGCAGTTCTTC	CASSLVRGRDNEQFF
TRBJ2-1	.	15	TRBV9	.	TGTGCCAGCAGCGTAGAAGCGCCCGAGTCAGATGAGCAGTTCTTC	CASSVEAPESDEQFF
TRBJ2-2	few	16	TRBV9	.	TGTGCCAGCAGCGCCCGGACAGTCGGTTCCGCCGGGGAGCTGTTTTTT	CASSARTVGSAGELFF
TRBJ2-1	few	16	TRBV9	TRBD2	TGTGCCAGCAGCGTAGGCCCCCAGCGGGAGACTGATGAGCAGTTCTTC	CASSVGPQRETDEQFF
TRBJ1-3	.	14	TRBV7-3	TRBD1	TGTGCCAGCAGCGGAGGGGGCGTTGGAAACACCATATATTTT	CASSGGGVGNTIYF
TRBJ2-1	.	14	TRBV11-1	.	TGTGCCAGCAGCCCGGGGAGATCCTACAATGAGCAGTTCTTC	CASSPGRSYNEQFF
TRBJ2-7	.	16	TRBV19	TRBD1	TGTGCCAGTAGTAAGGGGACGGGACAGGGAGTGGGCGAGCAGTACTTC	CASSKGTGQGVGEQYF
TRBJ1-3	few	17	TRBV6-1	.	TGTGCCAGCAGTGAAGCGTTGGGCGGACGCTCTGGAAACACCATATATTTT	CASSEALGGRSGNTIYF
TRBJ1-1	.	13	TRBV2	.	TGTGCCAGCAGTGTTGAACAGGCCACTGAAGCTTTCTTT	CASSVEQATEAFF
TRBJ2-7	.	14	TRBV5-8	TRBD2	TGTGCCAGCAGGCTAGCGGGGGCTTCCTACGAGCAGTACTTC	CASRLAGASYEQYF
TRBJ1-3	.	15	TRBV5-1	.	TGCGCCAGCAGCTTGGAGGCAGCCTCTGGAAACACCATATATTTT	CASSLEAASGNTIYF
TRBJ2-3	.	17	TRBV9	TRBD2	TGTGCCAGCAGCCTTCGGACTAGCGGGGGAGGCACAGATACGCAGTATTTT	CASSLRTSGGGTDTQYF
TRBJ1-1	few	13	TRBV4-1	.	TGCGCCAGCAGCCAACTGGGGGACTTCGAAGCTTTCTTT	CASSQLGDFEAFF
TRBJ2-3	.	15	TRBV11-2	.	TGTGCCAGCAGCTTAGGGCCAGGGGGCACAGATACGCAGTATTTT	CASSLGPGGTDTQYF
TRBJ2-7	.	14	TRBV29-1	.	TGCAGCGTTGCTTCGGTGGCTCCGATTACGAAGCAGTACTTC	CSVASVAPITKQYF
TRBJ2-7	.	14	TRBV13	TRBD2	TGTGCCAGCAGCTTAATCGGGAGGTTCAACGAGCAGTACTTC	CASSLIGRFNEQYF
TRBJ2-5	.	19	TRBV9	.	TGTGCCAGCAGCTCCCCGGGTCGGGTAACCCTCCCCGGCCAAGAGACCCAGTACTTC	CASSSPGRVTLPGQETQYF
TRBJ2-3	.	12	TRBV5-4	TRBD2	TGTGCCAGCAGCTCACTAGCGGATACGCAGTATTTT	CASSSLADTQYF
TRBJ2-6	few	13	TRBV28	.	TGTGCCAGCAGTAGAGGAGGCGCCAACGTCCTGACTTTC	CASSRGGANVLTF
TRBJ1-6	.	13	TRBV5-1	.	TGCGCCAGCAGCTTGCAAGGGAATTCACCCCTCCACTTT	CASSLQGNSPLHF
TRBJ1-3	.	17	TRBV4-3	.	TGCGCCAGCAGCCAAGTTACAGGGAAAGGATCTGGAAACACCATATATTTT	CASSQVTGKGSGNTIYF
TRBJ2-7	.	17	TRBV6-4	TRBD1	TGTGCCAGCAAGTACGTCCCCGGAGGGACAGGGACCTACGAGCAGTACTTC	CASKYVPGGTGTYEQYF
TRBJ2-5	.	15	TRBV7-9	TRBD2	TGTGCCAGCAGCTTAGGCGGGGGATCGAGAGAGACCCAGTACTTC	CASSLGGGSRETQYF
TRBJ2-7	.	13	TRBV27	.	TGTGCCAGCAGCCCGGACGGGTCCTACGAGCAGTACTTC	CASSPDGSYEQYF
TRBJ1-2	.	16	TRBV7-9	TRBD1	TGTGCCAGCAGCTTATTGGGGACAGGGGGCCTATATGGCTACACCTTC	CASSLLGTGGLYGYTF
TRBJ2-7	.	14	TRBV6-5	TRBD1	TGTGCCAGCAGTTACTCGCGACAGGGCTACGAGCAGTACTTC	CASSYSRQGYEQYF
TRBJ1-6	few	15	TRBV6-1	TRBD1	TGTGCCAGCAGACAGGGGAGCTCCTATAATTCACCCCTCCACTTT	CASRQGSSYNSPLHF
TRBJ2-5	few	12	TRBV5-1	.	TGCGCCAGCAGCTTGGCGCAAGAGACCCAGTACTTC	CASSLAQETQYF
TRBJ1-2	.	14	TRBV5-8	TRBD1	TGTGCCAGCAGCGGGACAGGGTTCCTCTGGGGCTACACCTTC	CASSGTGFLWGYTF